The 23 T cell receptor beta chains below all came from one sample that was sequenced in a study of graft-versus-host responses after intestinal transplantation. These receptors' antigens are unknown. TCRdb's copy holds only in-frame clones and misses some; the assay was immunoSEQ multiplex PCR. Counted here are more than 100,000 clones, 95% occurring once; the ten biggest clones make up 3.3%. Sequencing was performed on unstimulated CD8+ T cells sorted from spleen or lymph node cells, taken before intestinal transplant. These receptors were obtained from a human donor who received an intestinal transplant.

The chain couples TRBV27 to TRBJ1-1, with D unclear. Germline V gene data show CDR1 as MNHEY and CDR2 as SMNVEV (reference sequence). V was cut by 8 bases and J by 1 base, with 11 bases left in between. CDR3 length equals 13 residues. CDR3 sequence reads: CASSGVANTEAFF. In nucleotides, the CDR3 is TGTGCCAGCTCCGGGGTCGCGAACACTGAAGCTTTCTTT.

This chain uses TRBV30 with TRBJ2-5; 10 positions match TRBD2. CDR1 GTSNPN and CDR2 SVGIG come from the germline V gene (reference sequence). This CDR3 has 14 residues. J gave up 6 bases and V 5 bases, and 9 bases lay outside the gene matches. The CDR3 region is CAWEVGSGRKTQYF. Here the CDR3 DNA reads TGTGCCTGGGAAGTCGGTAGCGGGAGGAAGACCCAGTACTTC.

The chain links TRBV28 to TRBJ1-1; D remains ambiguous. CDR1 and CDR2 from the germline V gene are MDHEN and SYDVKM. The germline V and J ends were trimmed by 10 bases and 1 base, with 7 bases remaining between them. This CDR3 is built from 11 residues. The CDR3 coding sequence is TGTGCCATCATACAGAACACTGAAGCTTTCTTT. It encodes CAIIQNTEAFF.

The rearrangement uses TRBV4-3 and TRBJ2-7, with TRBD2 matching 13 bases. V shed 4 bases and J 0 bases; nucleotides not matched to a gene: 3. The V gene's germline CDR1 is LGHNA and CDR2 YSLEER. The length of the CDR3 is 16 residues. For the CDR3, the DNA is TGCGCCAGCAGCCTCGGGACTAGCGGGATCTCCTACGAGCAGTACTTC. Amino acid sequence: CASSLGTSGISYEQYF.

This rearrangement joins TRBV28 to TRBJ1-4; 7 bases line up with TRBD1. The length of the CDR3 is 16 residues. The junction had 2 bases not matched to a gene; V was cut back by 1 base and J by 0 bases. CDR1 and CDR2 (germline): MDHEN, SYDVKM. As DNA, the CDR3 is TGTGCCAGCAGTTTATATACAGGGGCAACTAATGAAAAACTGTTTTTT. It encodes CASSLYTGATNEKLFF.

The chain recombines TRBV15 with TRBJ2-1; D may be TRBD1 or TRBD2 (6 bases each). Germline V gives CDR1 LNHNV, CDR2 YYDKDF (reference sequence). V was cut by 3 bases and J by 8 bases, with 17 bases left in between. The length of the CDR3 is 15 residues. The CDR3 DNA follows: TGTGCCACCAGCAGCGTTAGCGGAGGGGGGCATGAGCAGTTCTTC. This encodes CATSSVSGGGHEQFF.

The genes are TRBV19 and TRBJ1-5; D is perhaps TRBD1 (6 bases). Germline CDR1 reads LNHDA; CDR2 reads SQIVND (reference sequence). CDR3 length equals 14 residues. The germline V and J ends were trimmed by 5 bases and 5 bases, with 13 bases remaining between them. CDR3 in amino acids: CASSPDSEYQPQHF. The DNA for the CDR3 is TGTGCCAGTAGTCCGGACAGTGAGTATCAGCCCCAGCATTTT.

The chain combines TRBV6-5 with TRBJ2-3, with D unresolved. This CDR3 has 13 amino acids. The ends were cut back, 4 bases at V and 1 base at J, with 6 bases in the middle. From germline, CDR1 is MNHEY and CDR2 SVGAGI. CDR3 amino acids: CASSFGGTDTQYF. The DNA of the CDR3 is TGTGCCAGCAGTTTTGGCGGCACAGATACGCAGTATTTT.

This clone was seen just once. The chain employs TRBV9 and TRBJ2-7; weak D call: TRBD1 (5 bases). Between the trimmed V and J ends, which lost 4 bases and 2 bases, there was a span of 7 bases. This CDR3 has 12 residues. CDR1 is SGDLS, CDR2 YYNGEE, per germline. The CDR3 nucleotides read TGTGCCAGCAGCTCAGGGACCTACGAGCAGTACTTC. Translated: CASSSGTYEQYF.

This clone was recorded once. The J gene is TRBJ2-7, the V gene TRBV2; perhaps TRBD2 as D (6 bases). The V gene lost 8 bases and the J gene lost 3 bases, with 11 bases spanning the gap. The CDR3 consists of 12 residues. The germline CDR1 and CDR2 sequences are SNHLY and FYNNEI. The CDR3 loop reads CASLGGDYEQYF. The CDR3 nucleotides are TGTGCCAGCCTAGGCGGGGACTACGAGCAGTACTTC.

The J gene is TRBJ2-2, the V gene TRBV25-1; tentatively, D is TRBD1 (5 bases). The length of the CDR3 is 12 residues. Germline CDR1 MGHDK, CDR2 SYGVNS. Trimming removed 10 bases at V and 4 bases at J, with 10 bases between. This chain's CDR3 is CATIRGTGELFF. CDR3 DNA sequence: TGTGCCACCATAAGGGGCACCGGGGAGCTGTTTTTT.

The gene calls are TRBV5-5 and TRBJ2-5, with D possibly matching TRBD2 (5 bases). The CDR3 extends over 17 amino acids. Germline loops: CDR1 SGHKS, CDR2 YYEKEE (reference sequence). The germline V and J ends were trimmed by 3 bases and 10 bases, with 28 bases remaining between them. The CDR3 region has the DNA TGTGCCAGCAGCTGGGAGAGGGATGCGGCGGTCCTTGAGGTCCAGTACTTC. Its translation: CASSWERDAAVLEVQYF.

The chain is built from TRBV7-3 and TRBJ2-7; perhaps TRBD2 as D (6 bases). This CDR3 has 14 residues. Per germline, CDR1 SGHTA and CDR2 FQGTGA. V gave up 2 bases and J gave up 0 bases, with 8 bases separating them. In DNA form, the CDR3 reads TGTGCCAGCAGCTTAGGCGGGAACTCCTACGAGCAGTACTTC. Translation: CASSLGGNSYEQYF.

The chain couples TRBV5-1 to TRBJ2-7, with 10 bases lining up with TRBD1. The CDR3 covers 14 residues. Germline V gene lookup returns CDR1 SGHRS and CDR2 YFSETQ. V lost 4 bases and J lost 5; bases outside the gene matches: 6. The DNA for the CDR3 is TGCGCCAGCAGCGGGGGGACAGGGGACAACGAGCAGTACTTC. Amino acid sequence: CASSGGTGDNEQYF.

The chain is built from TRBV7-9 and TRBJ2-7, with D perhaps given as TRBD1 or TRBD2 (5 bases each). Trimming left V 5 bases short and J 3 bases short, with 23 bases between. CDR3 length: 17 amino acids. Germline lookup yields CDR1 SEHNR and CDR2 FQNEAQ (reference sequence). CDR3 residues: CASSGIRGAGPLYEQYF. Written as DNA, the CDR3 is TGTGCCAGCAGCGGCATAAGGGGAGCAGGACCCCTCTACGAGCAGTACTTC.

The sample holds one count of this clone. The genes are TRBV5-5 and TRBJ1-2; tentative D call: TRBD1 (5 bases). The germline V and J ends were trimmed by 0 bases and 3 bases, with 15 bases remaining between them. This CDR3 has 16 residues. In germline, CDR1 is SGHKS, CDR2 YYEKEE (reference sequence). CDR3 residues: CASSLDGRDWDYGYTF. CDR3 nucleotides: TGTGCCAGCAGCTTGGATGGGCGGGACTGGGACTATGGCTACACCTTC.

The J gene is TRBJ2-7, the V gene TRBV5-1, with D perhaps TRBD1 or TRBD2 (5 bases each). The CDR3 is made up of 15 amino acids. V dropped 4 bases and J dropped 6 bases, with 20 bases sitting between them. From germline, CDR1 is SGHRS and CDR2 YFSETQ. DNA for the CDR3: TGCGCCAGCAGCCAAACCGGGACCGATCGGAGCGAGCAGTACTTC. Its protein product is CASSQTGTDRSEQYF.

As concerns this clone: Other DNA sequences within the sample encode an identical CDR3. The chain uses TRBV28 and TRBJ2-7, with 7 bases that match TRBD1. The CDR3 totals 13 residues. V was pared by 5 bases and J by 4 bases, with 5 bases of the junction left unmatched. Germline V lookup: CDR1 MDHEN, CDR2 SYDVKM. The CDR3 protein is CASSLTGSYEQYF. The CDR3 nucleotides are TGTGCCAGCAGTCTGACAGGGAGTTACGAGCAGTACTTC.

The rearrangement uses TRBV6-1 and TRBJ2-7; 10 nucleotides align to TRBD2. The CDR3 length is 14 residues. Looked up from germline, CDR1 is MNHNS and CDR2 is SASEGT. The V and J ends lost 6 bases and 1 base, in that order; junction bases with no gene match: 3. CDR3 loop: CASRKREGSYEQYF. In DNA form, the CDR3 reads TGTGCCAGCAGGAAGCGGGAGGGATCCTACGAGCAGTACTTC.

This chain joins TRBV30 and TRBJ2-1; TRBD2 matches at 8 bases. The germline CDR1 and CDR2 sequences are GTSNPN and SVGIG (reference sequence). V was pared by 4 bases and J by 4 bases, with 6 bases of the junction left unmatched. This CDR3 has 14 residues. The CDR3 DNA sequence: TGTGCCTGGAAGCGGGAGCTGGGGTACAATGAGCAGTTCTTC. It yields the protein CAWKRELGYNEQFF.

The genes are TRBV30 and TRBJ2-5; D gene unclear. Germline V CDR1 and CDR2: GTSNPN, SVGIG (reference sequence). This CDR3 spans 13 amino acids. V was shortened by 0 bases and J by 7 bases, with 12 bases between the two germline ends. The CDR3 sequence is CAWSVGPRGTQYF. CDR3 coding DNA: TGTGCCTGGAGTGTAGGGCCCCGAGGGACCCAGTACTTC.

In regard to this clone: Other DNA sequences in this specimen translate into the identical CDR3. The chain is built from TRBV27 and TRBJ2-1; D is unresolved. Germline CDR1 reads MNHEY; CDR2 reads SMNVEV (reference sequence). The CDR3 is 15 amino acids. Trimming removed 2 bases at V and 0 bases at J, with 8 bases between. CDR3 sequence reads: CASSLLPSSYNEQFF. The CDR3 nucleotides are TGTGCCAGCAGTTTACTCCCCAGCTCCTACAATGAGCAGTTCTTC.

The J gene is TRBJ2-3, the V gene TRBV19; the match to TRBD2 covers 11 bases. The V gene's germline CDR1 is LNHDA and CDR2 SQIVND (reference sequence). The V segment lost 3 bases and the J segment 2 bases; nucleotides outside the gene matches: 7. The length of the CDR3 is 17 residues. The CDR3 protein is CASSIPPSGRSTDTQYF. CDR3 nucleotide sequence: TGTGCCAGTAGTATCCCCCCTAGCGGGAGGTCCACAGATACGCAGTATTTT.